This T cell receptor (beta chain) emerged from a study of blood T cells in healthy people across ages. Broader study findings: Versus aged donors, long-lived donors had higher diversity and more naive CD4+ cells.

The V end was cut by 4 bases, the J end by 3 bases, with 16 bases between. Germline CDR1 reads SGHKS; CDR2 reads YYEKEE (reference sequence). The CDR3 has 15 amino acids. The use of a sample-barcoded 5' primer and a J-beta primer mix characterized a second PCR of 7 to 11 cycles. Each sample yielded at least 2.5 million CDR3-containing paired-end reads. Using its own MiXCR run on the 5' RACE reads, TCRdb lists one record per CDR3 protein. The sample shows 650,000 to 950,000 distinct CDR3 sequences, roughly 44% of them seen only once. This clonotype was detected a few times. Its antigen is still unknown.

The sequence was collected from a man in his 60s in good health. Sequenced input: blood. V and J are TRBV5-5 and TRBJ1-2, with D possibly TRBD1 on 5 matching bases. CDR3 in amino acids: CASSLPTPGYYGYTF. The CDR3 DNA is TGTGCCAGCAGCCTACCGACCCCAGGGTACTATGGCTACACCTTC.